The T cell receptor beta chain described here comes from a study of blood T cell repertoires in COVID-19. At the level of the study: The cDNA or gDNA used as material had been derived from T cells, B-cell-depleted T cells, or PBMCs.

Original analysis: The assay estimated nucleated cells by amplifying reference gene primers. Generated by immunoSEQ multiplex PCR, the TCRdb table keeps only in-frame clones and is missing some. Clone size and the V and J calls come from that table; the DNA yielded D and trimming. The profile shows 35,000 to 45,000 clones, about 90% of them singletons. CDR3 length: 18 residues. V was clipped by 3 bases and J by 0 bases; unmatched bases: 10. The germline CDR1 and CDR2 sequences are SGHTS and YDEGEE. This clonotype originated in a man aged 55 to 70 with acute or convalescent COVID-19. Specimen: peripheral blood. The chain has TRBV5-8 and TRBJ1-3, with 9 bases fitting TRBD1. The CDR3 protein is CASSWIRDRDISGNTIYF. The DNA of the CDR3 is TGTGCCAGCAGCTGGATCCGGGACAGGGACATCTCTGGAAACACCATATATTTT.